This TCR beta chain is from a study of tumor-infiltrating lymphocytes in localized non-small cell lung cancer. The protocol was immunoSEQ multiplex PCR, while the TCRdb copy is restricted to in-frame clones and leaves out a portion. The sample lists some 16,000 clones, 69% occurring once. CDR1 and CDR2 from the germline V gene are SGHRS and YFSETQ. This CDR3 region has 14 residues. Trimming left V 4 bases short and J 4 bases short, with 12 bases between. The TCR comes from a human donor with non-small cell lung cancer. Input material: lung tumor tissue. J is TRBJ1-5 and V is TRBV5-1, with D perhaps matching TRBD1 (6 bases). CDR3 sequence: CASSQEGQNQPQHF. The DNA for the CDR3 is TGCGCCAGCAGCCAAGAGGGACAAAATCAGCCCCAGCATTTT. Looking up the rest from reference TRBV5-1 and TRBJ1-5 gives the full variable domain: KAGVTQTPRYLIKTRGQQVTLSCSPISGHRSVSWYQQTPGQGLQFLFEYFSETQRNKGNFPGRFSGRQFSNSRSEMNVSTLELGDSALYLCASSQEGQNQPQHFGDGTRLSIL.